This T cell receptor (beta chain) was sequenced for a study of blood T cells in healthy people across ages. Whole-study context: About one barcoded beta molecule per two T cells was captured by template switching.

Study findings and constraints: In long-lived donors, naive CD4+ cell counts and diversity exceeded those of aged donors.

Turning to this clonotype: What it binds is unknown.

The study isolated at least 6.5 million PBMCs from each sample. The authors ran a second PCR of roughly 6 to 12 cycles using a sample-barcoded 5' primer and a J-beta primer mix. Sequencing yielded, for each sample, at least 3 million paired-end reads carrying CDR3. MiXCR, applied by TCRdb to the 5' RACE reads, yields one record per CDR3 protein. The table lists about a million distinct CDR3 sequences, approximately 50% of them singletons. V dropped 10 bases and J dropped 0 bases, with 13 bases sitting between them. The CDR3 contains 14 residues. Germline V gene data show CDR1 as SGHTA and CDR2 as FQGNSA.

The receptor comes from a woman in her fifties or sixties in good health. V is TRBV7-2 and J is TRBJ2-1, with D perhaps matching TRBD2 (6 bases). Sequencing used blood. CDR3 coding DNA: TGTGCCACCCACCGGGGGAGCTCCTACAATGAGCAGTTCTTC. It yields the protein CATHRGSSYNEQFF.